Below, 18 T cell receptor beta chains from the same sample are listed, as sequenced in a study of blood T cell repertoires in COVID-19. Repertoires were generated with immunoSEQ multiplex PCR, while TCRdb's copy carries only in-frame clones and drops some. The sample holds some 46,000 clones, around 86% seen once. The sequenced sample consisted of peripheral blood. Source of these receptors: a human donor in a cohort sampled during active COVID-19.

This chain joins TRBV2 and TRBJ1-1; 7 bases agree with TRBD1. CDR3 length: 13 residues. Germline V gene data show CDR1 as SNHLY and CDR2 as FYNNEI. J was trimmed by 4 bases and V by 5 bases; bases with no gene match: 4. As DNA, the CDR3 is TGTGCCAGCAGTCTCAGGGGGATCACTGAAGCTTTCTTT. Protein: CASSLRGITEAFF.

The chain links TRBV11-2 to TRBJ1-1; 7 positions agree with TRBD1. The V gene end was trimmed by 5 bases and the J gene end by 5 bases; junction bases not matched to a gene: 8. The V gene's germline CDR1 is SGHAT and CDR2 FQNNGV. CDR3 length equals 14 residues. The CDR3 is CASSLQGRRTEAFF. The CDR3 DNA reads TGTGCCAGCAGCCTACAGGGGCGAAGGACTGAAGCTTTCTTT.

J is TRBJ2-1 and V is TRBV5-1, with 12 nucleotides matching TRBD2. The CDR3 is 15 residues long. The junction had 4 bases not matched to a gene; V was cut back by 0 bases and J by 9 bases. CDR1 and CDR2 from the germline V gene are SGHRS and YFSETQ. The CDR3 reads CASSLGLAGVSEQFF. The CDR3, as DNA: TGCGCCAGCAGCTTGGGACTAGCGGGAGTTTCTGAGCAGTTCTTC. Filled out from reference TRBV5-1 and TRBJ2-1, the complete variable domain reads KAGVTQTPRYLIKTRGQQVTLSCSPISGHRSVSWYQQTPGQGLQFLFEYFSETQRNKGNFPGRFSGRQFSNSRSEMNVSTLELGDSALYLCASSLGLAGVSEQFFGPGTRLTVL.

This chain joins TRBV5-4 and TRBJ2-3; 10 bases are shared with TRBD2. This CDR3 is 17 amino acids long. The V and J ends lost 2 bases and 4 bases, in that order; junction bases with no gene match: 10. From germline, CDR1 is SGHNT and CDR2 YYREEE (reference sequence). The CDR3 region is CASSLILAGLWADTQYF. The CDR3 DNA sequence: TGTGCCAGCAGCTTAATACTAGCGGGACTCTGGGCAGATACGCAGTATTTT.

V is TRBV11-2 and J is TRBJ1-4, with 8 bases lining up with TRBD1. Per the germline V gene, CDR1 is SGHAT and CDR2 is FQNNGV. V trimming: 5 bases; J trimming: 5 bases; junction bases outside the gene matches: 10. CDR3 length: 16 amino acids. CDR3: CASSPGWYRGNEKLFF. The CDR3 DNA sequence: TGTGCCAGCAGCCCCGGTTGGTACAGGGGGAATGAAAAACTGTTTTTT.

The V gene is TRBV19, the J gene TRBJ2-2; D gene uncertain. Trimming cost V 5 bases and J 0 bases, with 16 bases left between them. CDR3 length: 17 amino acids. CDR1 is LNHDA and CDR2 is SQIVND in the germline V gene (reference sequence). The CDR3 sequence: CASSRQRLIANTGELFF. The CDR3 DNA follows: TGTGCCAGTAGTCGCCAGCGATTGATAGCGAACACCGGGGAGCTGTTTTTT.

As to this clone: This same CDR3 is encoded by further DNA sequences in the sample. The CDR3 here is CASSLEGSTDTQYF. The CDR3, as DNA: TGTGCCAGCAGCTTAGAGGGGAGCACAGATACGCAGTATTTT. J is TRBJ2-3 and V is TRBV7-9, with a tentative D call TRBD1 (5 bases). V lost 1 base and J lost 0, with 5 bases in between. This CDR3 has 14 residues. The germline CDR1 and CDR2 sequences are SEHNR and FQNEAQ (reference sequence).

The CDR3 DNA reads as TGTGCCAGCAGTGTCCGGGGGTCGGAGACCCAGTACTTC. Protein product: CASSVRGSETQYF. This sequence joins TRBV25-1 and TRBJ2-5, with a weak D call TRBD2 (6 bases). CDR3 length: 13 amino acids. Germline V gene sequence: CDR1 MGHDK, CDR2 SYGVNS. V shed 4 bases and J shed 5 bases, with 11 bases lying between them.

The chain joins TRBV13 to TRBJ2-1, with 13 positions matching TRBD2. Germline lookup yields CDR1 PRHDT and CDR2 FYEKMQ (reference sequence). The length of the CDR3 is 17 residues. V lost 5 bases and J lost 6; bases outside the gene matches: 10. The CDR3 sequence is CASSPGTSGISGNEQFF. DNA for the CDR3: TGTGCCAGCAGCCCCGGGACTAGCGGGATCTCGGGCAATGAGCAGTTCTTC.

J is TRBJ1-1 and V is TRBV7-9; the D gene is possibly TRBD1 (5 bases). The CDR3 sequence is 15 residues long. The germline V gene has CDR1 SEHNR and CDR2 FQNEAQ (reference sequence). The V and J ends lost 1 base and 5 bases respectively, with 14 bases between them. For the CDR3, the DNA is TGTGCCAGCAGCTTAGAGAAAGGGGCGCTGACTGAAGCTTTCTTT. It specifies CASSLEKGALTEAFF.

This clone was counted a few times. The gene calls are TRBV2 and TRBJ2-7; 7 positions agree with TRBD1. This CDR3 contains 13 residues. V dropped 8 bases and J dropped 2; count of bases not matched to a gene: 6. Germline V lookup: CDR1 SNHLY, CDR2 FYNNEI. The CDR3 protein is CASYPGGAYEQYF. CDR3 DNA: TGTGCCAGCTACCCAGGGGGAGCCTACGAGCAGTACTTC.

The CDR3 protein is CASSRPSGRAGEQYF. The CDR3 DNA is TGTGCCAGCAGTCGACCTAGCGGGAGGGCCGGAGAGCAGTACTTC. V and J are TRBV28 and TRBJ2-7, with 12 nucleotides matching TRBD2. Trimming at V came to 5 bases and at J to 7 bases, leaving 9 bases not matched to a gene. There are 15 residues in the CDR3. The germline V gene encodes CDR1 MDHEN and CDR2 SYDVKM.

This clone occurred a few times. The chain recombines TRBV28 with TRBJ2-7; no reliable D call. Deletions cut 3 bases from V and 2 bases from J, with 5 bases between. CDR1 is MDHEN and CDR2 is SYDVKM in the germline V gene. This CDR3 is built from 12 residues. For the CDR3, the DNA is TGTGCCAGCAGTTTTGGCACCTACGAGCAGTACTTC. It specifies CASSFGTYEQYF.

This sequence joins TRBV5-1 and TRBJ2-2; 7 positions match TRBD1. In germline, CDR1 is SGHRS, CDR2 YFSETQ. V gave up 1 base and J gave up 5 bases; unmatched junction bases: 8. This CDR3 is 16 amino acids long. The CDR3 sequence: CASSLREGAPTGELFF. CDR3 coding DNA: TGCGCCAGCAGCTTGAGAGAGGGGGCGCCTACCGGGGAGCTGTTTTTT.

DNA of the CDR3: TGTGCCAGCAGCCCGGACAGGGACACCGGGGAGCTGTTTTTT. Translation: CASSPDRDTGELFF. The V and J genes are TRBV4-2 and TRBJ2-2; 8 nucleotides align to TRBD1. Germline V lookup: CDR1 LGHNA, CDR2 YNFKEQ. The CDR3 covers 14 residues. V lost 4 bases to trimming and J lost 3 bases; unmatched junction nucleotides: 1.

V and J are TRBV20-1 and TRBJ2-1; tentative D call: TRBD1 (5 bases). Per germline, CDR1 DFQATT and CDR2 SNEGSKA (reference sequence). Trimming pared 7 bases from V and 7 bases from J, leaving 11 bases between. CDR3 size: 11 residues. The CDR3 loop is CSVRATNEQFF. CDR3 DNA: TGCAGTGTCAGGGCTACGAATGAGCAGTTCTTC.

This clone turned up a few times. The rearrangement links TRBV7-2 to TRBJ2-2; D possibly corresponds to TRBD2 (5 bases). V was shortened by 5 bases and J by 5 bases, with 15 bases between the two germline ends. The germline V gene has CDR1 SGHTA and CDR2 FQGNSA. CDR3 length: 15 amino acids. The DNA for the CDR3 is TGTGCCAGCAGCCGCCTGGCGTCGGGAACCGGGGAGCTGTTTTTT. It specifies CASSRLASGTGELFF.

The chain employs TRBV19 and TRBJ2-1; weak D call: TRBD2 (6 bases). The V gene's germline CDR1 is LNHDA and CDR2 SQIVND (reference sequence). The CDR3 has 17 residues. V was cut by 0 bases and J by 3 bases, with 15 bases left in between. The CDR3 DNA sequence: TGTGCCAGTAGTATAGACCGCGGCGGGGAGGTCTACAATGAGCAGTTCTTC. It codes for CASSIDRGGEVYNEQFF.